This T cell receptor (beta chain) was captured by sequencing in a study of T cells in Graves' hyperthyroidism and ophthalmopathy (dated by TCRdb to between 2019 and 2020). As for the study more broadly: Peripheral blood samples were taken at initial diagnosis, before any treatment was given. To identify distinguishing TCR V-J signatures, a discovery cohort of around 100 patients was used, comprising 40 to 45 with Graves' ophthalmopathy and around 57 with stable Graves' hyperthyroidism. Whether ophthalmopathy could be predicted prospectively was tested in an independent validation cohort made up of under 20 hyperthyroidism patients plus 17 patients who later progressed to ophthalmopathy. The roughly 90 discovery patients were divided at random into training and test sets in a 7:3 ratio. In several Graves' hyperthyroidism patients, the study also compared T-cell repertoires from thyroid tissue with T-cell repertoires from blood. Following sampling, methimazole starting at 30 mg daily was given to hyperthyroidism patients, and high-dose intravenous methylprednisolone was given to ophthalmopathy patients. The paper reports TCR Vbeta CDR3 sequencing of approximately 130 peripheral blood samples: around 41 ophthalmopathy, roughly 74 hyperthyroidism and 17 progressor patients.

The research as a whole found: Sample size was not statistically predetermined, and blinding of investigators to group allocation was not performed. In cross-validation, a model built on a 13 V-J signature told ophthalmopathy apart from stable hyperthyroidism with 85% to 90% sensitivity and roughly 81% specificity, and in testing the same model reached 80%/75%. Most expanded thyroid clonotypes (frequency above 0.001) were also found in blood, which suggests that blood repertoires may mirror thyroid immune responses. In validation, the model predicted progression to ophthalmopathy a median of about 6 months before onset, with roughly 70% sensitivity and almost 75% specificity.

The TCR beta CDR3 regions were amplified from the RNA transcripts. A first-round RT-PCR of the TCR CDR3 used the HTBI primer set with the Qiagen OneStep RT-PCR kit. Libraries were constructed in a second round of multiplex PCR, after which size selection and purification were carried out. Libraries were sequenced paired-end with 100 bp reads on an Illumina HiSeq2000. As for the authors' bioinformatics: SOAPnuke was used to process the raw data, throwing out any read that contained adapters or uncalled bases, had a mean Phred below 15, or lacked an exact constant-primer or identifier match. COPE v1.2.5 was used to merge high-quality paired reads, and clonotypes were defined as unique nucleotide sequences. Clonotypes were aligned to IMGT TRBV, TRBD and TRBJ reference segments using MiTCR v1.1. Analysis was restricted to V-J combinations with a frequency above 0.0001, which covered roughly 99% of repertoires. The TCS score was defined as the ratio of F50 (clonal expansion) to E x V (chaos), calculated using BLOSUM62-based TCRdist between CDR3 peptides within each V-J. Welch's t-statistics and random forest reduced 514 V-J features to roughly 13, which were used in a naive Bayes classifier (R e1071). Clones were called with MiXCR by TCRdb after fastp trimmed the public reads at Q25, and only in-frame beta chains were retained. Identical CDR3 proteins give one entry, which carries the most common genes and DNA. The V and J calls were determined by TCRdb, not by the authors. This sample is represented by 330,000 or so distinct CDR3 sequences; 15% to 20% of them were singletons. About two fifths of the sample lies in the top ten.

Moderately to severely active disease, a Clinical Activity Score of at least 3, a NOSPECS grade of at least 4, and a duration under 3 months were present in ophthalmopathy patients. The study excluded patients with uncontrolled infections, other autoimmune diseases, pregnancy or lactation. Diagnoses relied on clinical symptoms, serum thyroxine and TRAb, thyroid ultrasound and orbital computed tomography. PBMCs were separated from roughly 10 ml of fresh peripheral blood using Ficoll-Paque density gradient centrifugation. Total RNA was extracted using Trizol reagent, and RNA quality was assessed on an Agilent 2100 Bioanalyzer. Remarks on this clonotype: Its antigen has not been determined. Per-base qualities were not stored, and no clone one base away is much larger.

Sequences were obtained from blood. This receptor was taken from a man between 50 and 59 years old with Graves' ophthalmopathy.

CDR3 region: CASSFQPGGYTF. The nucleotide sequence is given as TGTGCCAGCAGTTTTCAGCCTGGTGGCTACACCTTC. The receptor chain draws on TRBV12-3 or TRBV12-4 and TRBJ1-2; there is no confident call for the D gene. The cysteine opens and the phenylalanine closes a CDR3 of 12 amino acids. CDR3 DNA is the only sequence kept; it has 36 bases, read in frame from the first base. Relative to germline, V is 3 bases shorter and J is 7 bases shorter, with 9 bases between their ends.